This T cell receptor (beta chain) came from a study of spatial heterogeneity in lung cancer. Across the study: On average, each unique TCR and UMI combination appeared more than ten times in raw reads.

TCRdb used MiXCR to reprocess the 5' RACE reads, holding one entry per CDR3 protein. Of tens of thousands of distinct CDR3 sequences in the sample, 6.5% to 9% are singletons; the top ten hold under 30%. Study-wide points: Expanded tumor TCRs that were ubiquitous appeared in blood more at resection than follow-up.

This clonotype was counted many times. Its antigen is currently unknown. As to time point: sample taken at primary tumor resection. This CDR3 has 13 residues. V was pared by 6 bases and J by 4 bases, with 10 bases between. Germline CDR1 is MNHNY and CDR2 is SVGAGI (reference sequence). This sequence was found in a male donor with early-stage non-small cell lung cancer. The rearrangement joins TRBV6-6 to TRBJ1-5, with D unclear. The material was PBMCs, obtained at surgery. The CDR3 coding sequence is TGTGCCAGCAGCGCGGCGGAGAATCAGCCCCAGCATTTT. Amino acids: CASSAAENQPQHF.